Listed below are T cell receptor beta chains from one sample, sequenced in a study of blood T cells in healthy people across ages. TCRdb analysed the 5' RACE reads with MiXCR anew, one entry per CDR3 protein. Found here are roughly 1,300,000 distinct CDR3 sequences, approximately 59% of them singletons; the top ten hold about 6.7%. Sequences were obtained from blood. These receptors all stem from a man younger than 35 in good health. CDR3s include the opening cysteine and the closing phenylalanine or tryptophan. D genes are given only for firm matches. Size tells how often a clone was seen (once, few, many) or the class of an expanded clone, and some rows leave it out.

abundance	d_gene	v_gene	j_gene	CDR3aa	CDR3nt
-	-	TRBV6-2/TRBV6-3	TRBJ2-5	CASSQPGPRRETQYF	TGTGCCAGCAGTCAACCGGGACCCCGGCGGGAGACCCAGTACTTC
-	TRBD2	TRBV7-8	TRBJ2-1	CASSLGTSGGASNEQFF	TGTGCCAGCAGCTTGGGTACTAGCGGGGGGGCTAGCAATGAGCAGTTCTTC
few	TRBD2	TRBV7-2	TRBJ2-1	CASSYRAGGRYNEQFF	TGTGCCAGCAGCTATAGAGCGGGGGGGCGCTACAATGAGCAGTTCTTC
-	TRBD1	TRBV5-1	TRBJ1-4	CASSSRTGGDEKLFF	TGCGCCAGCAGCTCCCGGACAGGGGGCGATGAAAAACTGTTTTTT
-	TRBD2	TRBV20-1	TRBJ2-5	CSANAGGRETQYF	TGCAGTGCAAATGCGGGGGGCCGTGAGACCCAGTACTTC
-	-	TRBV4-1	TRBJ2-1	CASSVSVAPSPQFF	TGCGCCAGCAGCGTATCGGTGGCCCCCAGCCCTCAGTTCTTC
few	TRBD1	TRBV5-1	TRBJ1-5	CASSCLPGQDNQPQHF	TGCGCCAGCAGCTGTCTCCCGGGACAGGACAATCAGCCCCAGCATTTT
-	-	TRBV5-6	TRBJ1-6	CASSLVSAGSAPLHF	TGTGCCAGCAGCTTGGTTTCGGCAGGGTCGGCACCCCTCCACTTT
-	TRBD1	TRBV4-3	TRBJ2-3	CASNSRQGQGDTQYF	TGCGCCAGCAACTCCCGACAGGGACAGGGAGATACGCAGTATTTT
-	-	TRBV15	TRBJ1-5	CATSRGGNQPQHF	TGTGCCACCAGCAGAGGAGGGAACCAGCCCCAGCATTTT
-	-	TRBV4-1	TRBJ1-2	CASSQDIIKANYGYTF	TGCGCCAGCAGCCAAGATATAATAAAAGCTAACTATGGCTACACCTTC
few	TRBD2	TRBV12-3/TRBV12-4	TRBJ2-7	CASSSIGGTYEQYF	TGTGCCAGCAGTTCCATCGGGGGGACCTACGAGCAGTACTTC
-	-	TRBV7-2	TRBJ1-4	CASSLGPSGEKLFF	TGTGCCAGCAGCTTAGGGCCATCGGGTGAAAAACTGTTTTTT
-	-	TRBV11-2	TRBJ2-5	CASSPTPGSGETQYF	TGTGCCAGCAGCCCAACCCCGGGCTCGGGGGAGACCCAGTACTTC
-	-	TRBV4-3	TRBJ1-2	CASSQDDRNYGYTF	TGCGCCAGCAGCCAAGACGACAGAAACTATGGCTACACCTTC
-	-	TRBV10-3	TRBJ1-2	CAISEANYGYTF	TGTGCCATCAGTGAGGCTAACTATGGCTACACCTTC
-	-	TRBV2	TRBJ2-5	CASGGLTGTWETQYF	TGTGCCAGCGGAGGGTTAACAGGGACCTGGGAGACCCAGTACTTC
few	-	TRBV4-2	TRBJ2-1	CASSQGDLGHNEQFF	TGTGCCAGCAGCCAAGGGGATTTAGGGCACAATGAGCAGTTCTTC
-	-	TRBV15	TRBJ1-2	CATSREKQTGYTF	TGTGCCACCAGCAGAGAGAAACAGACAGGCTACACCTTC
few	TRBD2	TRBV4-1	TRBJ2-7	CASSPKRDPYEQYF	TGCGCCAGCAGCCCGAAGCGGGACCCCTACGAGCAGTACTTC
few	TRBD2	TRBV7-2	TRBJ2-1	CASSLEGPGGPVEQFF	TGTGCCAGCAGCTTAGAGGGACCGGGGGGGCCGGTTGAGCAGTTCTTC
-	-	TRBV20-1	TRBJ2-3	CSARILDTQYF	TGCAGTGCCAGAATTTTAGATACGCAGTATTTT
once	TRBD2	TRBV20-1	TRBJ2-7	CSARTSGIPYEQYF	TGCAGTGCTAGGACTAGCGGGATCCCCTACGAGCAGTACTTC
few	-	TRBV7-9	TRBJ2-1	CASTNEAEQFF	TGTGCCAGCACCAATGAGGCTGAGCAGTTCTTC
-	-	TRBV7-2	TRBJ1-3	CASSLSGDGNTIYF	TGTGCCAGCAGCTTATCAGGGGATGGAAACACCATATATTTT
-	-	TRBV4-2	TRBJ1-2	CANSQPFSGHRRGYTF	TGTGCCAACAGCCAACCCTTTTCGGGTCACAGAAGAGGCTACACCTTC
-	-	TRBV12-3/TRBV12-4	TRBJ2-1	CASSSSIETQFF	TGTGCCAGCAGTTCAAGTATCGAGACCCAGTTCTTC
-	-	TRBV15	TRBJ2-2	CATQGGRANTGELFF	TGTGCCACCCAAGGGGGGAGGGCGAACACCGGGGAGCTGTTTTTT
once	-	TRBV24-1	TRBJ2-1	CATSLGQEQFF	TGTGCCACCAGTCTCGGACAGGAGCAGTTCTTC
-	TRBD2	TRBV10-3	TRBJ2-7	CAISDRSPFSGSHEQYF	TGTGCCATCAGTGACCGATCACCTTTTAGCGGGAGCCACGAGCAGTACTTC
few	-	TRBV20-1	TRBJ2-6	CSARDQGPSGANVLTF	TGCAGTGCTAGAGATCAGGGGCCCTCTGGGGCCAACGTCCTGACTTTC
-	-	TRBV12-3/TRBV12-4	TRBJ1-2	CASSVRGYYGYTF	TGTGCCAGCAGTGTACGTGGGTACTATGGCTACACCTTC
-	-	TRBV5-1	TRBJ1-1	CASSLGGYGVTEAFF	TGCGCCAGCAGCTTGGGGGGTTATGGGGTCACTGAAGCTTTCTTT
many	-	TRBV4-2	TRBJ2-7	CASSPSTGSYEQYF	TGTGCCAGCAGCCCCTCCACAGGGTCCTACGAGCAGTACTTC
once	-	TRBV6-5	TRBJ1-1	CASILVMGITEAFF	TGTGCCAGCATTTTAGTCATGGGTATCACTGAAGCTTTCTTT
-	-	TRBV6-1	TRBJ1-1	CASSLGAGWGTEAFF	TGTGCCAGCAGCCTCGGGGCAGGGTGGGGCACTGAAGCTTTCTTT
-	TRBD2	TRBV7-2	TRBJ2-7	CASRRTSGSVGEQYF	TGTGCCAGCAGAAGGACTAGCGGGAGTGTGGGCGAGCAGTACTTC
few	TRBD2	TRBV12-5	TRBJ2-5	CASGPGTSGGETQYF	TGTGCTAGTGGCCCCGGGACTAGCGGGGGAGAGACCCAGTACTTC
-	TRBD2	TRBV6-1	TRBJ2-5	CASSDERGTQETQYF	TGTGCCAGCAGTGATGAGCGGGGGACTCAAGAGACCCAGTACTTC
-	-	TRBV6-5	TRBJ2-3	CASSPLLTTDTQYF	TGTGCCAGCAGTCCCTTGTTGACCACAGATACGCAGTATTTT
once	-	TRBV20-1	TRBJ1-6	CSASESGLGNSPLHF	TGCAGTGCTAGCGAATCGGGATTGGGGAATTCACCCCTCCACTTT
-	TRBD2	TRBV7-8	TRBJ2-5	CASSFQAGVSNEQYF	TGTGCCAGCAGCTTCCAAGCGGGGGTCTCCAATGAGCAGTACTTC
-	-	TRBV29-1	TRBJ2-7	CSVQGRGASEQYF	TGCAGCGTCCAGGGAAGGGGGGCCTCCGAGCAGTACTTC
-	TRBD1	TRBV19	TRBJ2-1	CASSRPDRVKLPKESSYNEQFF	TGTGCCAGTAGTAGGCCGGACAGGGTCAAGCTGCCCAAAGAAAGCTCCTACAATGAGCAGTTCTTC
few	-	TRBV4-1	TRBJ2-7	CASSQESRSNEQYF	TGCGCCAGCAGCCAAGAGTCCAGGTCCAACGAGCAGTACTTC
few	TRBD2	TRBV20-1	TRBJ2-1	CSGTGGVYNEQFF	TGCAGTGGGACCGGGGGGGTTTACAATGAGCAGTTCTTC
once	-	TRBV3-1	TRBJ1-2	CASSQAYGGGDYTF	TGTGCCAGCAGCCAAGCCTACGGTGGAGGCGACTACACCTTC
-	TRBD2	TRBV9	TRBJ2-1	CASSVAGGLGNEQFF	TGTGCCAGCAGCGTAGCGGGAGGGTTAGGGAATGAGCAGTTCTTC
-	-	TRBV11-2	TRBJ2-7	CASSVENRIYEQYF	TGTGCCAGCAGCGTAGAAAACAGGATCTACGAGCAGTACTTC
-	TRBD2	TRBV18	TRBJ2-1	CASSPSEILLAETYNEQFF	TGTGCCAGCTCACCATCTGAAATATTACTAGCGGAGACCTACAATGAGCAGTTCTTC
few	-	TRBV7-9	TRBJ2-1	CASSLGDADEQFF	TGTGCCAGCAGCTTAGGGGACGCCGATGAGCAGTTCTTC
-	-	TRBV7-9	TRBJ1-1	CAQGSGMNTEAFF	TGTGCCCAAGGATCGGGGATGAACACTGAAGCTTTCTTT
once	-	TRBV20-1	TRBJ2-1	CSARDPGRLSNEQFF	TGCAGTGCTAGAGACCCGGGACGGTTGAGCAATGAGCAGTTCTTC
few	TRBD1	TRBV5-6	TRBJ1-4	CASSLFGDSTINEKLFF	TGTGCCAGCAGCCTCTTTGGGGACAGCACTATTAATGAAAAACTGTTTTTT
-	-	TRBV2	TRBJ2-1	CASSEGVGVNEQFF	TGTGCCAGCAGTGAGGGGGTCGGAGTGAATGAGCAGTTCTTC